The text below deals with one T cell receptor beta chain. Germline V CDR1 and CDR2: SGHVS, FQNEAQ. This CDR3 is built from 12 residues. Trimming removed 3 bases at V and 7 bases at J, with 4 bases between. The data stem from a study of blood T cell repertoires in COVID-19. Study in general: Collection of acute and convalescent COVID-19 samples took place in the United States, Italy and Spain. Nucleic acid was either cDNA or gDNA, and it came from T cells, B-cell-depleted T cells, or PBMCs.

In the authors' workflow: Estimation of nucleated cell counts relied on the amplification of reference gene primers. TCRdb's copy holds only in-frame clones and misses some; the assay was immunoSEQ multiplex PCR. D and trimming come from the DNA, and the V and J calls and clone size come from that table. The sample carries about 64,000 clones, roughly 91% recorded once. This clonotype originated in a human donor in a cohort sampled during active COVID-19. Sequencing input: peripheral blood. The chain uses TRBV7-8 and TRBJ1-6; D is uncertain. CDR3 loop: CASSFQNSPLHF. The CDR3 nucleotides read TGTGCCAGCAGCTTTCAGAATTCACCCCTCCACTTT.